This T cell receptor (beta chain) was captured by sequencing in a study of cytomegalovirus exposure and HLA in healthy donors. Study-level findings and limits: Among TCR sequences, most were rare, though some public TCRs appeared in many donors.

The method was immunoSEQ multiplex PCR; TCRdb's version includes in-frame clones alone and lacks a portion of them. The table has roughly 76,000 clones, around 94% seen once. Germline V lookup: CDR1 MGHRA, CDR2 YSYEKL. Trimming took 2 bases from V and 7 from J; bases not matched to a gene: 10. The CDR3 length is 16 residues. This clone came up once. Its antigen is as yet unknown. The receptor's source is a man between 18 and 35 years old in good health and CMV-seropositive. The genes are TRBV4-1 and TRBJ2-2; TRBD1 agrees at 7 bases. The source material was PBMCs. CDR3 coding DNA: TGCGCCAGCAGCCAATTGAGTAGGGGGCGAGGCGGGGAGCTGTTTTTT. Translation: CASSQLSRGRGGELFF.